A single sample gave rise to the 24 T cell receptor beta chains below, sequenced in a study of shared clonotypes between healthy human individuals. Here immunoSEQ multiplex PCR was the method, and the copy in TCRdb shows in-frame clones only, minus some. The data hold about 2 million clones, with over 85% observed a single time. Naive CD8 cells comprised CD45RO-negative, CCR7-positively selected cells, excluding terminally differentiated effector memory CD45RA+ cells. Sample: naive CD8+ T cells sorted from blood. Source of these receptors: a man between 18 and 29 years old in good health.

Turning to this clone: The sample holds other DNA sequences that translate to the same CDR3. The rearrangement joins TRBV5-1 to TRBJ2-2; TRBD1 aligns across 8 bases. CDR1 is SGHRS, CDR2 YFSETQ, per germline. The CDR3 is 15 residues long. Trimming took 3 bases from V and 2 from J; bases not matched to a gene: 3. In nucleotides, the CDR3 is TGCGCCAGCAGCTCAGACAGGGGAAACACCGGGGAGCTGTTTTTT. Its protein is CASSSDRGNTGELFF.

The chain uses TRBV2 and TRBJ1-2, with D perhaps TRBD1 (5 bases). The V gene's germline CDR1 is SNHLY and CDR2 FYNNEI. The CDR3 has 13 residues. V lost 4 bases and J 8 bases, leaving 14 bases between the germline ends. This CDR3 reads CASSGGEGVGYTF. CDR3 DNA sequence: TGTGCCAGCAGTGGGGGGGAAGGCGTCGGCTACACCTTC.

Turning to this clone: The same CDR3 is also encoded by other DNA sequences in this sample. The chain carries TRBV28 and TRBJ2-3; 7 bases are shared with TRBD1. The CDR3 has 15 amino acids. Per the germline V gene, CDR1 is MDHEN and CDR2 is SYDVKM. Germline trimming cut 2 bases from V and 3 bases from J; bases unmatched to any gene: 5. CDR3 protein: CASSLEGARTDTQYF. The CDR3 DNA reads as TGTGCCAGCAGTTTAGAGGGGGCGCGGACAGATACGCAGTATTTT.

This clone is a singleton in its sample. The chain joins TRBV9 to TRBJ1-6; D gene unclear. Germline CDR1 reads SGDLS; CDR2 reads YYNGEE. Trimming pared 4 bases from V and 8 bases from J, leaving 13 bases between. The CDR3 contains 14 residues. The CDR3 here is CASSPRGDYSPLHF. The CDR3 coding sequence is TGTGCCAGCAGCCCCCGGGGTGACTATTCACCCCTCCACTTT.

The chain is built from TRBV5-1 and TRBJ2-3, with a weak D call TRBD2 (7 bases). This CDR3 has 17 amino acids. V was trimmed by 0 bases and J by 5 bases, leaving 19 bases between them. Germline values: CDR1 SGHRS, CDR2 YFSETQ. The CDR3 region has the DNA TGCGCCAGCAGCTTGGGGACTAGTAGGGGGGTATTAGATACGCAGTATTTT. Amino acids: CASSLGTSRGVLDTQYF.

Details on this clone: At the DNA level, this CDR3 is encoded by other sequences in the same sample as well. This sequence joins TRBV12-5 and TRBJ2-7, with 8 nucleotides matching TRBD1. CDR1 and CDR2 from the germline V gene are LGHNT and FRNRAP. J gave up 3 bases and V 3 bases, and 1 base lay outside the gene matches. The CDR3 consists of 13 residues. The CDR3 region is CASGLGQGYEQYF. CDR3 nucleotides: TGTGCTAGTGGTTTAGGACAGGGCTACGAGCAGTACTTC. Drawing the rest from reference TRBV12-5 and TRBJ2-7, the complete variable domain is DARVTQTPRHKVTEMGQEVTMRCQPILGHNTVFWYRQTMMQGLELLAYFRNRAPLDDSGMPKDRFSAEMPDATLATLKIQPSEPRDSAVYFCASGLGQGYEQYFGPGTRLTVT.

In this sample, this clone turned up once. The gene calls are TRBV7-9 and TRBJ2-7; perhaps D is TRBD1 or TRBD2 (5 bases each). Trimming left V 4 bases short and J 0 bases short, with 19 bases between. There are 17 residues in the CDR3. Germline lookup yields CDR1 SEHNR and CDR2 FQNEAQ (reference sequence). The CDR3 protein is CASSSAPGRPSSYEQYF. Written as DNA, the CDR3 is TGTGCCAGCAGCTCAGCACCGGGACGCCCGAGCTCCTACGAGCAGTACTTC.

This clone was seen only once. The V call is TRBV11-2, the J call TRBJ2-5; 8 bases fit TRBD2. In germline, CDR1 is SGHAT, CDR2 FQNNGV. This CDR3 region has 15 residues. V shed 9 bases and J 2 bases; nucleotides not matched to a gene: 11. The CDR3 nucleotides read TGTGCCAGTGCCGGGAGGGTGGGGGGACAAGAGACCCAGTACTTC. Translated: CASAGRVGGQETQYF.

V usage is TRBV29-1 and J usage is TRBJ1-5; TRBD1 might be the D (5 bases). The CDR3 is 14 amino acids. Per germline, CDR1 SQVTM and CDR2 ANQGSEA. Trimming cost V 4 bases and J 5 bases, with 15 bases left between them. CDR3 amino acids: CSVVGGLRDQPQHF. In nucleotides, the CDR3 is TGCAGCGTTGTGGGGGGGTTAAGGGATCAGCCCCAGCATTTT.

The rearrangement uses TRBV27 and TRBJ2-7; D gene uncertain. With 3 bases removed from V and 7 bases from J, the gap between germline ends came to 16 bases. Germline lookup yields CDR1 MNHEY and CDR2 SMNVEV (reference sequence). This CDR3 spans 14 amino acids. The CDR3 nucleotides are TGTGCCAGCAGTTTCACCGGGTCTTTCGAGGAGCAGTACTTC. Encoded protein: CASSFTGSFEEQYF.

This clone was seen once. V and J are TRBV19 and TRBJ2-1; possible D gene TRBD1, 5 bases. Between the trimmed V and J ends, which lost 6 bases and 8 bases, there was a span of 17 bases. The germline gives CDR1 LNHDA, CDR2 SQIVND (reference sequence). This CDR3 region has 14 residues. The CDR3 loop is CASSPSFPGYEQFF. As DNA, the CDR3 is TGTGCCAGTAGCCCTTCATTCCCAGGGTATGAGCAGTTCTTC.

For the CDR3, the DNA is TGTGCCAGCAGCTTAGGTCGGGGGGCCTACAATGAGCAGTTCTTC. It yields the protein CASSLGRGAYNEQFF. The rearrangement links TRBV11-1 to TRBJ2-1; 7 positions agree with TRBD2. The CDR3 covers 15 residues. V gave up 1 base and J gave up 2 bases; unmatched junction bases: 2. Germline assignment: CDR1 SGHAT and CDR2 FQDESV (reference sequence).

The rearrangement joins TRBV6-5 to TRBJ2-7; TRBD1 is a possible D gene (6 bases). V was cut by 6 bases and J by 5 bases, with 20 bases left in between. CDR1 and CDR2 (germline): MNHEY, SVGAGI. This CDR3 region has 15 residues. The CDR3 DNA reads TGTGCCAGCAGCGAGACAGGTTCCTTCTTTAACGAGCAGTACTTC. Residues: CASSETGSFFNEQYF.

The chain links TRBV30 to TRBJ2-3; TRBD2 matches at 9 bases. CDR3 length: 14 residues. Per germline, CDR1 GTSNPN and CDR2 SVGIG (reference sequence). The V gene end was trimmed by 4 bases and the J gene end by 3 bases; junction bases not matched to a gene: 5. The CDR3 nucleotides read TGTGCCTGGAACCTAGCGGGGTTGACAGATACGCAGTATTTT. This sequence encodes CAWNLAGLTDTQYF.

A remark on this clone: The junction departs from germline at one end; a sequencing error may be responsible. The J gene is TRBJ2-3, the V gene TRBV27; a weak D match, TRBD1 (5 bases). Germline CDR1 and CDR2: MNHEY and SMNVEV (reference sequence). The CDR3 length is 16 residues. CDR3: CASSVSNTGHVDTQYF. CDR3 in DNA: TGTGCCAGCAGTGTATCGAACACAGGCCATGTAGATACGCAGTATTTT.

V gene TRBV2 combines with J gene TRBJ2-7; TRBD1 or TRBD2 may be the D gene (5 bases each). The CDR3 is made up of 15 amino acids. The germline CDR1 and CDR2 sequences are SNHLY and FYNNEI. V lost 4 bases to trimming and J lost 3 bases, with 16 bases between them. CDR3 sequence: CASSGTGTVSYEQYF. DNA of the CDR3: TGTGCCAGCAGTGGAACCGGGACGGTGAGCTACGAGCAGTACTTC.

Concerning this clone itself: This sample includes further DNA sequences coding for the same CDR3. This sequence joins TRBV5-1 and TRBJ2-1; 9 nucleotides agree with TRBD2. The length of the CDR3 is 13 residues. Germline CDR1 and CDR2: SGHRS and YFSETQ. V shed 2 bases, J shed 8 bases, and the junction held 2 bases outside the gene matches. CDR3 loop: CASSLGLAYEQFF. DNA for the CDR3: TGCGCCAGCAGCTTAGGACTAGCGTATGAGCAGTTCTTC.

The chain uses TRBV11-2 and TRBJ2-1; 8 bases are a match to TRBD2. V was clipped by 5 bases and J by 8 bases; unmatched bases: 11. CDR1 and CDR2 (germline): SGHAT, FQNNGV. The CDR3 contains 15 residues. CDR3 residues: CASSKPSGGSDEQFF. The CDR3 DNA follows: TGTGCCAGCAGCAAGCCCAGCGGGGGATCGGATGAGCAGTTCTTC.

The chain combines TRBV7-9 with TRBJ1-2; 9 bases agree with TRBD1. J was trimmed by 10 bases and V by 0 bases; bases with no gene match: 9. CDR1 is SEHNR and CDR2 is FQNEAQ in the germline V gene (reference sequence). The CDR3 has 15 residues. CDR3 nucleotides: TGTGCCAGCAGCTTAGCGAAGGGACAGGGAACTGCCTACACCTTC. Its protein is CASSLAKGQGTAYTF.

The V gene is TRBV5-8, the J gene TRBJ2-5; 8 nucleotides align to TRBD2. The V segment lost 0 bases and the J segment 1 base; nucleotides outside the gene matches: 2. Looked up from germline, CDR1 is SGHTS and CDR2 is YDEGEE. This CDR3 is 15 amino acids long. This chain's CDR3 is CASSLAGGPQETQYF. DNA of the CDR3: TGTGCCAGCAGCTTGGCGGGAGGGCCCCAAGAGACCCAGTACTTC.

The genes are TRBV30 and TRBJ2-1, with TRBD1 matching over 11 bases. Per germline, CDR1 GTSNPN and CDR2 SVGIG (reference sequence). Trimming at V came to 3 bases and at J to 8 bases, leaving 6 bases not matched to a gene. CDR3 length: 14 amino acids. The DNA for the CDR3 is TGTGCCTGGAGCTGGACAGGGGGCGGGGATGAGCAGTTCTTC. Translating it yields CAWSWTGGGDEQFF.

The rearrangement uses TRBV27 and TRBJ2-7; 10 bases align to TRBD2. The CDR3 totals 15 residues. V lost 4 bases, J lost 2 bases, and 5 bases stayed unmatched. Looked up from germline, CDR1 is MNHEY and CDR2 is SMNVEV (reference sequence). The CDR3 here is CASSYSSGSTYEQYF. As DNA, the CDR3 is TGTGCCAGCAGTTACTCTAGCGGGAGTACCTACGAGCAGTACTTC.

V is TRBV9 and J is TRBJ1-2; D is undetermined. The germline V gene has CDR1 SGDLS and CDR2 YYNGEE. V lost 0 bases and J 6 bases, leaving 12 bases between the germline ends. The CDR3 is made up of 14 amino acids. The CDR3 bases are TGTGCCAGCAGCGTAGTGGGAGGGCTTCATGGCTACACCTTC. Its protein is CASSVVGGLHGYTF.

The rearrangement uses TRBV28 and TRBJ2-1; TRBD2 matches at 10 bases. Losses at the gene ends were 3 bases for V and 8 bases for J; bases not matched to a gene: 7. The CDR3 runs 15 residues. Germline CDR1 is MDHEN and CDR2 is SYDVKM. The CDR3 nucleotides read TGTGCCAGCAGTTTTACCCTAGCGGGAGTGCATGAGCAGTTCTTC. Its translation is CASSFTLAGVHEQFF.